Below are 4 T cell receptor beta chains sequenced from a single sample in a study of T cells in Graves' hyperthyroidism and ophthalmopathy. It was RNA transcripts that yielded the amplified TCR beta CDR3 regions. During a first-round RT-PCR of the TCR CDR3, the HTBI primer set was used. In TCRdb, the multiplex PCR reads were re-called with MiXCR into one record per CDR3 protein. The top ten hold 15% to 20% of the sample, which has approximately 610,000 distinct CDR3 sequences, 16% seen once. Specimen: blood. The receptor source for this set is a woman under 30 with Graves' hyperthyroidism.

The chain's CDR3 is CASSLAQGKNTEAFF. The CDR3 coding sequence is TGTGCCAGCAGTTTAGCCCAGGGAAAGAACACTGAAGCTTTCTTT. This sequence joins TRBV12-3 or TRBV12-4 and TRBJ1-1, with D tentatively TRBD1 (5 bases). The CDR3 consists of 15 residues. The V end was cut by 0 bases, the J end by 1 base, with 9 bases between.

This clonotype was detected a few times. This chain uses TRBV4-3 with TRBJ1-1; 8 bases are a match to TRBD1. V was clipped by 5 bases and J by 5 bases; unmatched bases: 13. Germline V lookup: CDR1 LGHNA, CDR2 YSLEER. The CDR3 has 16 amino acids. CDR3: CASSLDRVSGGTEAFF. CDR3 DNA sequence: TGCGCCAGCAGCTTGGACAGGGTCTCGGGGGGAACTGAAGCTTTCTTT.

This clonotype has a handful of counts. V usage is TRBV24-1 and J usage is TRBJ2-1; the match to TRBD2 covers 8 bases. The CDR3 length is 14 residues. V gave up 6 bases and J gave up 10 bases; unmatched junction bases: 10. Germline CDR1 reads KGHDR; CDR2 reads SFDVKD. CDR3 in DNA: TGTGCCACCAGTCGGAGGGGACTAGACGACGAGCAGTTCTTC. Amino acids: CATSRRGLDDEQFF.

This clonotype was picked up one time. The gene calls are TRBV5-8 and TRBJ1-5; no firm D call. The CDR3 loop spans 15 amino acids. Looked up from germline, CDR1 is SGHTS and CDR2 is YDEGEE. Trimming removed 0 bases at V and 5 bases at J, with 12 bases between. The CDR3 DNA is TGTGCCAGCAGCTTGGGGCTGAGGCTCCATCAGCCCCAGCATTTT. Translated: CASSLGLRLHQPQHF.